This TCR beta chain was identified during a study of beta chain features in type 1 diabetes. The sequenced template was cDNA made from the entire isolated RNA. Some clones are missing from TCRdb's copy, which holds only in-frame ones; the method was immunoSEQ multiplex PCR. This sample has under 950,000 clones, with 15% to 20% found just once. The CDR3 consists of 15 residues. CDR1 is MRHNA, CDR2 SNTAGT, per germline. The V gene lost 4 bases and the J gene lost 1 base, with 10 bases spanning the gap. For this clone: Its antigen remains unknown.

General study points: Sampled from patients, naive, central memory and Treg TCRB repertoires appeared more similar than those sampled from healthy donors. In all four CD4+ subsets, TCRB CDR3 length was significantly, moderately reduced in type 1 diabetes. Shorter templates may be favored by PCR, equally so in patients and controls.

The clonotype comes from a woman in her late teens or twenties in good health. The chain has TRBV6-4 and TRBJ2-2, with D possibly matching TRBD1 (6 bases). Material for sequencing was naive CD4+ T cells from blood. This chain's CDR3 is CASSAEGGNTGELFF. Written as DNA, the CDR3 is TGTGCCAGCAGTGCTGAAGGGGGGAACACCGGGGAGCTGTTTTTT.